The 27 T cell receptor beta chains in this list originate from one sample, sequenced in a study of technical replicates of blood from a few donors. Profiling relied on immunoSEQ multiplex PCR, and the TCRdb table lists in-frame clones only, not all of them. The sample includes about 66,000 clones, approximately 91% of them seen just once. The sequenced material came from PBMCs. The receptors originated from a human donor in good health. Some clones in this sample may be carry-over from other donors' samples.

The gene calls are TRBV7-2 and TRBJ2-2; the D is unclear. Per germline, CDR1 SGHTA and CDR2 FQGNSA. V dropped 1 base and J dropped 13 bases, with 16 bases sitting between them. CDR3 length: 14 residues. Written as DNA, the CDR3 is TGTGCCAGCAGCTTAGAAGCTCGGTGGAGTGTGCTGTTTTTT. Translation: CASSLEARWSVLFF.

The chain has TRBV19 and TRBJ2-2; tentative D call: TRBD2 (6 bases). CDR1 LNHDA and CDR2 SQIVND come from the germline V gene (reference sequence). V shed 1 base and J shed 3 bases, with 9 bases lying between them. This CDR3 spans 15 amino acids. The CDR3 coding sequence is TGTGCCAGTAGTATAGGGACTATTCACACCGGGGAGCTGTTTTTT. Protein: CASSIGTIHTGELFF.

CDR3 region: CASSLIVRTSGLGDEQYF. CDR3 bases: TGTGCCAGCAGCTTAATTGTAAGGACTAGCGGCCTGGGAGACGAGCAGTACTTC. The genes are TRBV11-2 and TRBJ2-7; 10 nucleotides align to TRBD2. Trimming at V came to 2 bases and at J to 5 bases, leaving 15 bases not matched to a gene. The CDR3 has 18 residues. CDR1 is SGHAT and CDR2 is FQNNGV in the germline V gene.

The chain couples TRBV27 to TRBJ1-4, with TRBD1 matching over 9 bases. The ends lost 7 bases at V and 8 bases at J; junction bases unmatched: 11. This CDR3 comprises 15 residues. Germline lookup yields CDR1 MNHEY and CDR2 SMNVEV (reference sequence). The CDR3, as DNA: TGTGCCAGCACTTCTAAAGGGACAGGGCAGGAAAAACTGTTTTTT. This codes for CASTSKGTGQEKLFF.

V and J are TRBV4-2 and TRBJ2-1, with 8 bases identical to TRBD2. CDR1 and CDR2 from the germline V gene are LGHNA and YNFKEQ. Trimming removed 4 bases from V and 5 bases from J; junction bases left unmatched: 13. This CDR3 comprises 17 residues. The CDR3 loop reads CASSRGLAVSGDNEQFF. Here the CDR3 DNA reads TGTGCCAGCAGCCGCGGACTAGCAGTATCCGGTGACAATGAGCAGTTCTTC.

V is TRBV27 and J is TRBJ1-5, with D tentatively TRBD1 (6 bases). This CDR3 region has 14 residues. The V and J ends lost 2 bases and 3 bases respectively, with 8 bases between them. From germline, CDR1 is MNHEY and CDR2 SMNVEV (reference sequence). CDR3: CASSLQGINQPQHF. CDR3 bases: TGTGCCAGCAGTTTACAGGGGATCAATCAGCCCCAGCATTTT.

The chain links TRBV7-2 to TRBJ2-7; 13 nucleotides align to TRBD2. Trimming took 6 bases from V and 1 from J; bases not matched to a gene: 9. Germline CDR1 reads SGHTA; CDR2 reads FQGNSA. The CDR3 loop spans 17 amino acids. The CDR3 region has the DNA TGTGCCAGCAGTCGAGGACTAGCGGGAGTTTCGTCCTACGAGCAGTACTTC. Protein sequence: CASSRGLAGVSSYEQYF.

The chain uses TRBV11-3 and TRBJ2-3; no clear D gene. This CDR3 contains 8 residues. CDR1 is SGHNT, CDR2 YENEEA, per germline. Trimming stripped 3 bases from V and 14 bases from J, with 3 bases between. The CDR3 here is CASSFRYF. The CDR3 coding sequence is TGTGCCAGCAGCTTTAGGTATTTT.

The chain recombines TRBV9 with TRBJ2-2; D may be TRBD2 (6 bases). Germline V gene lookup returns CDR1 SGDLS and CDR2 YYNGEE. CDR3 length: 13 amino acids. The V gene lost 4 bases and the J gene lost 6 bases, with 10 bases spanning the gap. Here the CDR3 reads CASSSGDAGELFF. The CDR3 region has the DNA TGTGCCAGCAGCTCGGGAGATGCCGGGGAGCTGTTTTTT.

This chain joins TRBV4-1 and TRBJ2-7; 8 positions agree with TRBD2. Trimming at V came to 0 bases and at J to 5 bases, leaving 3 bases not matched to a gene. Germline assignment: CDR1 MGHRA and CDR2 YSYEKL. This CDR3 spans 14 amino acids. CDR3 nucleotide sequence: TGCGCCAGCAGCCAAGATCCAGCGGGGGACGAGCAGTACTTC. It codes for CASSQDPAGDEQYF.

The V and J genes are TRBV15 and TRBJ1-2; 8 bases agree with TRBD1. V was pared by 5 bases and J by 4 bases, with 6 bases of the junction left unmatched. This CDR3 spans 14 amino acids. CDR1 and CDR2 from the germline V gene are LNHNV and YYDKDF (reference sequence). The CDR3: CATSGQGALYGYTF. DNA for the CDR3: TGTGCCACCAGCGGCCAGGGGGCCCTCTATGGCTACACCTTC.

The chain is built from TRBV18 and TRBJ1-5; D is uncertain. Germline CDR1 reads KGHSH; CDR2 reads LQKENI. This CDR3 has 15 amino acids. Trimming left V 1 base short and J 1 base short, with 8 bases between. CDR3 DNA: TGTGCCAGCTCACCACGGGCAGGCAGCAATCAGCCCCAGCATTTT. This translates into CASSPRAGSNQPQHF.

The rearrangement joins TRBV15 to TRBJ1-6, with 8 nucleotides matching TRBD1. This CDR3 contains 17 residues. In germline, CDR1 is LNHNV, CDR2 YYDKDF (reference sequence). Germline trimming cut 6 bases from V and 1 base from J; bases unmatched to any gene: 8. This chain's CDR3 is CATSSQGATSYNSPLHF. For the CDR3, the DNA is TGTGCCACCAGTTCGCAGGGGGCTACGTCCTATAATTCACCCCTCCACTTT.

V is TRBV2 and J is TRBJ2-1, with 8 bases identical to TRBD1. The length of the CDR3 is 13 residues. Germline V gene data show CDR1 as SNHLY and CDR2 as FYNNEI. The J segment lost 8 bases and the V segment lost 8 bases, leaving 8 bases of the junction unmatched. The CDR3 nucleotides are TGTGCCAGCGGTGGACAGGGTTTCGATGAGCAGTTCTTC. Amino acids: CASGGQGFDEQFF.

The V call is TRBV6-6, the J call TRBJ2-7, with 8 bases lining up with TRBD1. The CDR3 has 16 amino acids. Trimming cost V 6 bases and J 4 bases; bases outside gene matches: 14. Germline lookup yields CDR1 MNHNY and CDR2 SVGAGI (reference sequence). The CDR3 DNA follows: TGTGCCAGCAGCCCGACCCTCGGACAGGGCCCATACGAGCAGTACTTC. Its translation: CASSPTLGQGPYEQYF.

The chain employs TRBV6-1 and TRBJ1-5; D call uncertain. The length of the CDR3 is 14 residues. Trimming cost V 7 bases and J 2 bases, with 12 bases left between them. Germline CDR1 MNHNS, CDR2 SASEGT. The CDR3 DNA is TGTGCCAGCAAATTATATACAGGCAATCAGCCCCAGCATTTT. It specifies CASKLYTGNQPQHF.

The CDR3 DNA follows: TGCGCCAGCAGCCGCCCGACAGGGTCTGGAAACACCATATATTTT. This sequence encodes CASSRPTGSGNTIYF. The V and J genes are TRBV4-1 and TRBJ1-3, with TRBD1 matching over 7 bases. Germline V gene lookup returns CDR1 MGHRA and CDR2 YSYEKL. The trim removed 4 bases at V and 1 base at J, leaving 4 bases unmatched. This CDR3 contains 15 residues.

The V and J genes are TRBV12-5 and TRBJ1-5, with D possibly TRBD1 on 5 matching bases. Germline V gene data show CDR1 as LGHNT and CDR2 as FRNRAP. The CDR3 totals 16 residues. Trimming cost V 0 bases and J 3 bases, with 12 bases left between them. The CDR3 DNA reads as TGTGCTAGTGGTTTGGTACTTGGGGCAGACAATCAGCCCCAGCATTTT. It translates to CASGLVLGADNQPQHF.

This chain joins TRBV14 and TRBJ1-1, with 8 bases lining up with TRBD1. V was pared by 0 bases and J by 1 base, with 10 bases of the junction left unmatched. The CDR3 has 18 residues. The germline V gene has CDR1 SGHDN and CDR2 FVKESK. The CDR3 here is CASSQEDQGDRRNTEAFF. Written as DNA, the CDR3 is TGTGCCAGCAGCCAAGAAGATCAGGGGGACAGGAGGAACACTGAAGCTTTCTTT.

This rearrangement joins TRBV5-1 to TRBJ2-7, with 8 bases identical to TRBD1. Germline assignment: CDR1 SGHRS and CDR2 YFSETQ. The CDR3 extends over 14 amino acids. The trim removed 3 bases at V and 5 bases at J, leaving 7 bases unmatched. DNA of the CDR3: TGCGCCAGCAGCTCCGGACAGGGTAGTAACGAGCAGTACTTC. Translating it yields CASSSGQGSNEQYF.

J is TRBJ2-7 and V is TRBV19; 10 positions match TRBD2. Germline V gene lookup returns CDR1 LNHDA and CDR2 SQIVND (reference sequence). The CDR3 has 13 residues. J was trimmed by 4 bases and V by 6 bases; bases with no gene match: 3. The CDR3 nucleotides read TGTGCCAGTAGCGGACTAGCGGCGTACGAGCAGTACTTC. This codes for CASSGLAAYEQYF.

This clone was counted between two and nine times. The CDR3 protein is CASSLIGPGTGSEKLFF. CDR3 in DNA: TGCGCCAGCAGCCTCATAGGTCCCGGGACAGGGTCCGAAAAACTGTTTTTT. This chain connects TRBV4-3 to TRBJ1-4; 9 nucleotides align to TRBD1. The germline V gene encodes CDR1 LGHNA and CDR2 YSLEER. V was clipped by 4 bases and J by 8 bases; unmatched bases: 14. This CDR3 contains 17 residues.

The CDR3 DNA is TGTGCCAGCAGCCAACAAGCAGGGGTCCCCTACACCTTC. Amino acid sequence: CASSQQAGVPYTF. The V call is TRBV9, the J call TRBJ1-2, with D possibly matching TRBD1 (6 bases). Germline V gives CDR1 SGDLS, CDR2 YYNGEE. The length of the CDR3 is 13 residues. The V gene lost 4 bases and the J gene lost 10 bases, with 17 bases spanning the gap. The full variable domain, completed using reference TRBV9 and TRBJ1-2, is DSGVTQTPKHLITATGQRVTLRCSPRSGDLSVYWYQQSLDQGLQFLIQYYNGEERAKGNILERFSAQQFPDLHSELNLSSLELGDSALYFCASSQQAGVPYTFGSGTRLTVV.

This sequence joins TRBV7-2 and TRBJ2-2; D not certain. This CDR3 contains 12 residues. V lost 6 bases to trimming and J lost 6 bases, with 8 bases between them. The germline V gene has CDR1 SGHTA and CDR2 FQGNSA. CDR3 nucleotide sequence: TGTGCCAGCAGGGCATCAGCCGGGGAGCTGTTTTTT. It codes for CASRASAGELFF.

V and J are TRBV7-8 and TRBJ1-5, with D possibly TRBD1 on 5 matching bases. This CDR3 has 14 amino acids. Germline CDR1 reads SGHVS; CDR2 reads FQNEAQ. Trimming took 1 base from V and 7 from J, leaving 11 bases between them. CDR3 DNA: TGTGCCAGCAGCTTAGACCCAGGGATCCAGCCCCAGCATTTT. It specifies CASSLDPGIQPQHF.

CDR3 sequence reads: CASSQGIGTNYGYTF. CDR3 nucleotides: TGCGCCAGCAGCCAAGGAATCGGGACAAACTATGGCTACACCTTC. The V and J genes are TRBV4-3 and TRBJ1-2; D may be TRBD1 (6 bases). The CDR3 extends over 15 amino acids. Germline lookup yields CDR1 LGHNA and CDR2 YSLEER. Trimming took off 1 base at V and 2 bases at J, with 11 bases between the two ends.

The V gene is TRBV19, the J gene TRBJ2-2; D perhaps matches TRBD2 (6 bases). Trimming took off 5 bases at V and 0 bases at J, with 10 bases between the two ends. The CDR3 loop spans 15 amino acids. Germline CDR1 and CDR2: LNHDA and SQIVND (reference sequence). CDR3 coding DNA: TGTGCCAGTAGTTGGGAGGACACGAACACCGGGGAGCTGTTTTTT. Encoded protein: CASSWEDTNTGELFF.